A single TCR beta chain is shown here with its context. The antigen remains unidentified. The germline gene is not matched at one end of the junction; a read error may be the cause. Other DNA sequences in this sample translate to the same CDR3. The CDR3 runs to 14 residues. CDR1 and CDR2 (germline): SQVTM, ANQGSEA. The entry originates in a study of CD8+ T cells in alopecia areata. Study-level points and caveats: Compared with mice, patients displayed less clear TCR sharing, possibly for HLA-related reasons. There were also resident alphabeta T cells of normal skin sequenced in scalp samples. Higher clonality was seen in lesional scalp than in normal scalp, especially in alopecia totalis/universalis.

Isolated RNA was reverse transcribed into cDNA used as the sequencing template. Clones were read by immunoSEQ multiplex PCR, and TCRdb kept only the in-frame ones, dropping some. The sample lists about 120,000 clones, 55% to 65% occurring once. The chain combines TRBV29-1 with TRBJ1-3; TRBD1 is a possible D gene (6 bases). Source material: CD4+ T cells sorted from blood. The source of this sequence is a human donor in good health. The CDR3 loop reads CSAGSGASGNTIYF. The CDR3 DNA sequence: TGCAGCGCCGGGTCAGGGGCCTCTGGAAACACCATATACTTT.